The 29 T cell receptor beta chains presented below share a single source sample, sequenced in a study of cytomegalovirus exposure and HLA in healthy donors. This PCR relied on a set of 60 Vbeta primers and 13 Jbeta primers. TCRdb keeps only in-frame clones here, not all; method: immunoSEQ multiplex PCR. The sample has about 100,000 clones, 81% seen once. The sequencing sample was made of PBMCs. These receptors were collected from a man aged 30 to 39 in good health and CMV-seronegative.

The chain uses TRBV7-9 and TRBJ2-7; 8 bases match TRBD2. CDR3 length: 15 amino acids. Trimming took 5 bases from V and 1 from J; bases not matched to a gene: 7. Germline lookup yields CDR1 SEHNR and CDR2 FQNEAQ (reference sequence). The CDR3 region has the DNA TGTGCCAGCAGCCCGGGGGGGACGCCTTCCTACGAGCAGTACTTC. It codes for CASSPGGTPSYEQYF.

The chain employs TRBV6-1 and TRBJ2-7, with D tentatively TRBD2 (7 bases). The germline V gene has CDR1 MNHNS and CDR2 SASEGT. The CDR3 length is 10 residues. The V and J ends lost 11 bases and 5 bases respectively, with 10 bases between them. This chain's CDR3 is CAGGAHEQYF. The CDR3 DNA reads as TGTGCCGGGGGGGCTCACGAGCAGTACTTC.

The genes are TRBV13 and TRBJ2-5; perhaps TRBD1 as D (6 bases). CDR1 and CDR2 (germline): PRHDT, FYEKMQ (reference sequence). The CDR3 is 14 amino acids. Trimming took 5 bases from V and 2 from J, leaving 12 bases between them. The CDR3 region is CASSQRTVQETQYF. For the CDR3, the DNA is TGTGCCAGCAGCCAGCGGACAGTACAAGAGACCCAGTACTTC.

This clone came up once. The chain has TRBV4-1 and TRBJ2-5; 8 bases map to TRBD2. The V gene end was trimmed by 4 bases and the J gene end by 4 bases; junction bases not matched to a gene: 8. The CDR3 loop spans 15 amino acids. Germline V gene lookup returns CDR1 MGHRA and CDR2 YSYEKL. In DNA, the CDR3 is TGCGCCAGCAGCCTAACTAGCGGAGGGGGAGAGACCCAGTACTTC. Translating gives CASSLTSGGGETQYF.

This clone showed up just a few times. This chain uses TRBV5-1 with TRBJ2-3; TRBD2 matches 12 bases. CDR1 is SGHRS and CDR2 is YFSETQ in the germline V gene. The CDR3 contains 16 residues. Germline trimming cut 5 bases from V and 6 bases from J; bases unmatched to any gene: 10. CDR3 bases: TGCGCCAGCAGGACTAGCGGGGGAGGTGGTGTGGATACGCAGTATTTT. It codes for CASRTSGGGGVDTQYF.

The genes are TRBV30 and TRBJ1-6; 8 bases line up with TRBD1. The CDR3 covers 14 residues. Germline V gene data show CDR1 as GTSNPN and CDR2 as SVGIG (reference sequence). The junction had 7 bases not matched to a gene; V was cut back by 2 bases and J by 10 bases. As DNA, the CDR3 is TGTGCCTGGAGTTCTCAGGGGGCCAAATCACCCCTCCACTTT. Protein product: CAWSSQGAKSPLHF. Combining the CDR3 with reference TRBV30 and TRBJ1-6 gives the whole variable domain SQTIHQWPATLVQPVGSPLSLECTVEGTSNPNLYWYRQAAGRGLQLLFYSVGIGQISSEVPQNLSASRPQDRQFILSSKKLLLSDSGFYLCAWSSQGAKSPLHFGNGTRLTVT.

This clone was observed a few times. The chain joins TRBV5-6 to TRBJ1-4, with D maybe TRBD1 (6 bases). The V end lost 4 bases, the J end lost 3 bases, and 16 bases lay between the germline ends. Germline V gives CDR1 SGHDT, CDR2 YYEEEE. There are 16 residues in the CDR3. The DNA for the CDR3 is TGTGCCAGCAGCCCACTGGGGGCCGCGGCTAATGAAAAACTGTTTTTT. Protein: CASSPLGAAANEKLFF.

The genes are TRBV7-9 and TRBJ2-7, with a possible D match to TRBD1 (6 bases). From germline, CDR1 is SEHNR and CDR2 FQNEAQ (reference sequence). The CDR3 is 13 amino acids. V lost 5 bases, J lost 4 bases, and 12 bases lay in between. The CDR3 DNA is TGTGCCAGCAGCGAGGACAGATATTACGAGCAGTACTTC. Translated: CASSEDRYYEQYF.

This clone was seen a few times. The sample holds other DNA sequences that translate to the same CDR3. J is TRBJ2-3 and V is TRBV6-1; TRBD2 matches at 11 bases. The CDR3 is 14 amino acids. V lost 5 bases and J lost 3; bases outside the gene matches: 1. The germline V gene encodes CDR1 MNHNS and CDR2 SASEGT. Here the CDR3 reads CASSRTSGTDTQYF. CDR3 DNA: TGTGCCAGCAGTCGGACTAGCGGGACAGATACGCAGTATTTT.

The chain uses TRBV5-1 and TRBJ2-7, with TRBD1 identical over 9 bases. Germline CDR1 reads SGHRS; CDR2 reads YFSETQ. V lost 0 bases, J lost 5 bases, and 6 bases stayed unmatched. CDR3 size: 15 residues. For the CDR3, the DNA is TGCGCCAGCAGCTTGGAATTGGGACAGGGTGACGAGCAGTACTTC. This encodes CASSLELGQGDEQYF.

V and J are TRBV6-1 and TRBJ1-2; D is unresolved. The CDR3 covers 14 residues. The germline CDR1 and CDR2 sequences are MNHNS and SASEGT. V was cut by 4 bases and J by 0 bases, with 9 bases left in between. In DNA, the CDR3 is TGTGCCAGCAGTGGGGCCAGGACTAACTATGGCTACACCTTC. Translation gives CASSGARTNYGYTF.

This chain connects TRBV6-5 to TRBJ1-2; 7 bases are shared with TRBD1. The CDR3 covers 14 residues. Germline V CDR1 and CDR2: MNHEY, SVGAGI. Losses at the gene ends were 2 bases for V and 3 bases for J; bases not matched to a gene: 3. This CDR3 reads CASSYRGRDYGYTF. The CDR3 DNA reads TGTGCCAGCAGTTACAGGGGGCGCGACTATGGCTACACCTTC.

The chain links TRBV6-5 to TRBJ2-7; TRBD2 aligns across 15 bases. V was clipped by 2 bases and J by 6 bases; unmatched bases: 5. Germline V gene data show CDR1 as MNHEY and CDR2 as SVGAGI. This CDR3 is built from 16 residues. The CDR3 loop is CASSYGGLAGGGEQYF. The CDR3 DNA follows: TGTGCCAGCAGTTACGGGGGACTAGCGGGAGGTGGCGAGCAGTACTTC.

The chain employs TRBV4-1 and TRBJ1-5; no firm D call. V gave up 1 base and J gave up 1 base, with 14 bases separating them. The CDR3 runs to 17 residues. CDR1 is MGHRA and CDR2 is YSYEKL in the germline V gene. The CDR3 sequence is CASSQGLEGRSNQPQHF. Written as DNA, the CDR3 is TGCGCCAGCAGCCAAGGTCTTGAAGGGAGAAGCAATCAGCCCCAGCATTTT.

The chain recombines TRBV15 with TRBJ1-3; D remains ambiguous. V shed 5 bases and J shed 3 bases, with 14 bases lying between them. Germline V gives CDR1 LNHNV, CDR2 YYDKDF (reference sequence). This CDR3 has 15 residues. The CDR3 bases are TGTGCCACCAGCCTCCCCTTCCCCGGTGGAAACACCATATATTTT. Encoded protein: CATSLPFPGGNTIYF.

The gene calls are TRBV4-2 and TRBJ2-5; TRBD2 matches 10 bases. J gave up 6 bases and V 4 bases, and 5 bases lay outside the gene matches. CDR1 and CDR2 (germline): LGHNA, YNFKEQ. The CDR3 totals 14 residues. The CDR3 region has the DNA TGTGCCAGCAGCCCTGGGACTAGCGTTCAGACCCAGTACTTC. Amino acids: CASSPGTSVQTQYF.

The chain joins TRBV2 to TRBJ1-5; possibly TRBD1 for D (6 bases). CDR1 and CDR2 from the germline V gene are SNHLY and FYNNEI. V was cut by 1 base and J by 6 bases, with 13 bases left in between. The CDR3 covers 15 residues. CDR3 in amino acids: CASSEERTGSQPQHF. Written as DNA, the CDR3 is TGTGCCAGCAGTGAAGAAAGAACAGGGAGTCAGCCCCAGCATTTT.

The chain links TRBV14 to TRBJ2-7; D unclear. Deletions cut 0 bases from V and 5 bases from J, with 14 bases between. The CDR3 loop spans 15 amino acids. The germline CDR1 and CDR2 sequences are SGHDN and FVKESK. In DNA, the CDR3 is TGTGCCAGCAGCCAAGAGCGGCGACCCCTCGACGAGCAGTACTTC. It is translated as CASSQERRPLDEQYF.

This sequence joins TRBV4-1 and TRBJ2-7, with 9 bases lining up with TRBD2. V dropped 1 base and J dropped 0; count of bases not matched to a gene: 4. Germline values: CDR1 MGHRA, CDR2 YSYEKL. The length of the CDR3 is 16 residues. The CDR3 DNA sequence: TGCGCCAGCAGCCAAGTTGGACTAGCGATCTCCTACGAGCAGTACTTC. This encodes CASSQVGLAISYEQYF.

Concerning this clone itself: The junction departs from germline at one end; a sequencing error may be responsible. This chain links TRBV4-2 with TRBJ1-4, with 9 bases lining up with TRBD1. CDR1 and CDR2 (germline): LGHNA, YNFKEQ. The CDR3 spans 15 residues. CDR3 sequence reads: CASSQRTGDNEELFF. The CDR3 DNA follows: TGTGCCAGCAGCCAGAGGACAGGGGACAATGAAGAACTGTTTTTT.

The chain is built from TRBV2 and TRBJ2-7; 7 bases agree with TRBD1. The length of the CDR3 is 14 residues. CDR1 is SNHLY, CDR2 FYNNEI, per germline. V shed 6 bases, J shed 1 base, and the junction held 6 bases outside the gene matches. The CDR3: CASRDRTGSYEQYF. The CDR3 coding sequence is TGTGCCAGCAGAGATAGGACAGGATCCTACGAGCAGTACTTC.

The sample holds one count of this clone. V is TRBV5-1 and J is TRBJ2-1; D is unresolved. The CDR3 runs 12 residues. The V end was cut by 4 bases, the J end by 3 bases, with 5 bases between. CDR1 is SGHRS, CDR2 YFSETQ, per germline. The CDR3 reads CASSVDYNEQFF. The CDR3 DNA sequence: TGCGCCAGCAGCGTAGACTACAATGAGCAGTTCTTC.

The CDR3 loop reads CASSPLGAGKNIQYF. CDR3 in DNA: TGTGCCAGCAGTCCCCTGGGGGCCGGAAAAAACATTCAGTACTTC. V usage is TRBV28 and J usage is TRBJ2-4; a weak D match, TRBD1 (6 bases). Germline V CDR1 and CDR2: MDHEN, SYDVKM. V dropped 5 bases and J dropped 4 bases, with 15 bases sitting between them. The CDR3 length is 15 residues.

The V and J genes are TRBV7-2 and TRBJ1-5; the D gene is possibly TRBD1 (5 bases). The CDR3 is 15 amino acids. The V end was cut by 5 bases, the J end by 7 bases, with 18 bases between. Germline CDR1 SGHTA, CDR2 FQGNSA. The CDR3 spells CASSPWDGRGQPQHF. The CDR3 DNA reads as TGTGCCAGCAGCCCCTGGGACGGGAGAGGACAGCCCCAGCATTTT. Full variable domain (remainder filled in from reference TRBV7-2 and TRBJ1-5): GAGVSQSPSNKVTEKGKDVELRCDPISGHTALYWYRQSLGQGLEFLIYFQGNSAPDKSGLPSDRFSAERTGGSVSTLTIQRTQQEDSAVYLCASSPWDGRGQPQHFGDGTRLSIL.

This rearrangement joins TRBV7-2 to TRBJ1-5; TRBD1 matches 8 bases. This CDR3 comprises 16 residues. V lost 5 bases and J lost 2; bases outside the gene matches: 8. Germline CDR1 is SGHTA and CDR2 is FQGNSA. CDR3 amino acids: CASSHRTGSGNQPQHF. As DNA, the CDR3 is TGTGCCAGCAGCCATCGGACAGGGTCTGGCAATCAGCCCCAGCATTTT.

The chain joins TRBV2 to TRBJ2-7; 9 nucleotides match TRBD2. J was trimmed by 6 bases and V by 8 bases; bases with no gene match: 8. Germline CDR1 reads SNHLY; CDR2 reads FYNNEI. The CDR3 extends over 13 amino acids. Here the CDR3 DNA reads TGTGCCAGCCAGCTAGCGGGGAAGGGCGAGCAGTACTTC. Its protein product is CASQLAGKGEQYF. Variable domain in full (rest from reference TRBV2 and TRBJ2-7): EPEVTQTPSHQVTQMGQEVILRCVPISNHLYFYWYRQILGQKVEFLVSFYNNEISEKSEIFDDQFSVERPDGSNFTLKIRSTKLEDSAMYFCASQLAGKGEQYFGPGTRLTVT.

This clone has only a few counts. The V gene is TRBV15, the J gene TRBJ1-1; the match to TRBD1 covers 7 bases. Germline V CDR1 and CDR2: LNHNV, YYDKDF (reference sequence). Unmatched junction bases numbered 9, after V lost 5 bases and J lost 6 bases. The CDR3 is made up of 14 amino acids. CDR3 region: CATSGYRGIPEAFF. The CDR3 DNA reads TGTGCCACCAGCGGGTACAGGGGCATCCCTGAAGCTTTCTTT.

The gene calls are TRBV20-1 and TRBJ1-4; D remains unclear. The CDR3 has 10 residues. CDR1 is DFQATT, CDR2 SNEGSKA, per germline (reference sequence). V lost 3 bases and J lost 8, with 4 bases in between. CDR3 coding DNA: TGCAGTGCTAGGCGGGAAAAACTGTTTTTT. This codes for CSARREKLFF.

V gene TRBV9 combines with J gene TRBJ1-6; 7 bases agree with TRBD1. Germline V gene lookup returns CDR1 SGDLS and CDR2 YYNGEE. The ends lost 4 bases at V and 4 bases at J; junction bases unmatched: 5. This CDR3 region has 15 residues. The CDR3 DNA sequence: TGTGCCAGCAGCACAGAGGGACAGTATAATTCACCCCTCCACTTT. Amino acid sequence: CASSTEGQYNSPLHF.